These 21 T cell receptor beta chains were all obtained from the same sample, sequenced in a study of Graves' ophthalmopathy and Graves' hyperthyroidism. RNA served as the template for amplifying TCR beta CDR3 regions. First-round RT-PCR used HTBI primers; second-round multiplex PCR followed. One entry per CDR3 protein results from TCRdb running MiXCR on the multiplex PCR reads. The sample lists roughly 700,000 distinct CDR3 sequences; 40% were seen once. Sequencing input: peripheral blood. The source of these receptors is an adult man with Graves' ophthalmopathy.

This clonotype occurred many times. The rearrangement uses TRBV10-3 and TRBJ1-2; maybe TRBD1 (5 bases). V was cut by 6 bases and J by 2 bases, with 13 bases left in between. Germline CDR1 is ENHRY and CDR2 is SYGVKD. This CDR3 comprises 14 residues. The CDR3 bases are TGTGCCATCAGACCGACAGTGCCGAACTATGGCTACACCTTC. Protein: CAIRPTVPNYGYTF.

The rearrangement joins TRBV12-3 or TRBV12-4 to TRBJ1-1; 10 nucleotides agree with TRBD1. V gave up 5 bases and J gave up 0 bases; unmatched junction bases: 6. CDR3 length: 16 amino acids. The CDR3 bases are TGTGCCAGCAGTCTCGGACAGGGGGTGTTGAACACTGAAGCTTTCTTT. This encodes CASSLGQGVLNTEAFF.

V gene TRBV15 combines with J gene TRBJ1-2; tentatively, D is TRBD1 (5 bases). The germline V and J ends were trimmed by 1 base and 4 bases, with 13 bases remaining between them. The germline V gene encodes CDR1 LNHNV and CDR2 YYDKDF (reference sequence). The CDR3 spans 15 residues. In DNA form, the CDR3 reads TGTGCCACCAGCAGAGGGACACCGCCTATCTATGGCTACACCTTC. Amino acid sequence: CATSRGTPPIYGYTF.

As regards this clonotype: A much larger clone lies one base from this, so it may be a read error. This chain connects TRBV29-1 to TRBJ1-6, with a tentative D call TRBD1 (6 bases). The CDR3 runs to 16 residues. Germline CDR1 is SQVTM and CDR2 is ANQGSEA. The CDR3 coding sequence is TGCAGCGTTGAGGCGCTGCCGGGGGCTTATATTTCACCCCTCCACTTT. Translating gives CSVEALPGAYISPLHF.

CDR3 protein: CSARVPPYEQYF. CDR3 in DNA: TGCAGTGCTAGAGTCCCCCCTTACGAGCAGTACTTC. This chain connects TRBV20-1 to TRBJ2-7; no firm D call. Per the germline V gene, CDR1 is DFQATT and CDR2 is SNEGSKA (reference sequence). Trimming took 1 base from V and 4 from J, leaving 8 bases between them. The CDR3 runs to 12 residues.

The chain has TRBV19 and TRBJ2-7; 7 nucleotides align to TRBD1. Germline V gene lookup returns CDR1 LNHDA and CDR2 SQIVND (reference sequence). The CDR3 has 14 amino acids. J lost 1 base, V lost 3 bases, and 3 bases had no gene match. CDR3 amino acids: CASSINRGSYEQYF. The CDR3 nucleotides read TGTGCCAGTAGTATCAACAGGGGTTCCTACGAGCAGTACTTC.

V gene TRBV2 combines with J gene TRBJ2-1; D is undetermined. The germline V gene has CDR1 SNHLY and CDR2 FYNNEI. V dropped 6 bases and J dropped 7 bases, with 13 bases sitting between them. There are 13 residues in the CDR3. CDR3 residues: CASSMTSGNEQFF. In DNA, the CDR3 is TGTGCCAGCAGCATGACTTCCGGGAATGAGCAGTTCTTC.

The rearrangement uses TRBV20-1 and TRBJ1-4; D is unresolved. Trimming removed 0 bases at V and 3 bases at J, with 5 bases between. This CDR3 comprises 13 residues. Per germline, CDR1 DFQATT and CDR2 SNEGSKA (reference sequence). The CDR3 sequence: CSARELANEKLFF. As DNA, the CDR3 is TGCAGTGCTAGAGAACTAGCTAATGAAAAACTGTTTTTT.

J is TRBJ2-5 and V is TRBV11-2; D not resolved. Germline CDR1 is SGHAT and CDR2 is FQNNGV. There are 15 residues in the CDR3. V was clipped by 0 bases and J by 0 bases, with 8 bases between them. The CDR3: CASSLDPSYQETQYF. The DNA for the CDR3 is TGTGCCAGCAGCTTAGACCCCAGTTACCAAGAGACCCAGTACTTC.

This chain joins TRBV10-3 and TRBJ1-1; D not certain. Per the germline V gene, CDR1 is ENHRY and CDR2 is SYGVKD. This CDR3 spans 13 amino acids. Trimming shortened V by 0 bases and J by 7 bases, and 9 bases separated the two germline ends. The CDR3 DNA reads TGTGCCATCAGTGAGTCGAAAGGAGTTGAAGCTTTCTTT. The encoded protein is CAISESKGVEAFF.

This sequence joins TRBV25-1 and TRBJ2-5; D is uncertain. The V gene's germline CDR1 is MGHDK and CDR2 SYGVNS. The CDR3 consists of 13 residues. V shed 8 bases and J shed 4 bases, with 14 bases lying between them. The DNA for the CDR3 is TGTGCCAGCTCATCACGTGAGGCAGAGACCCAGTACTTC. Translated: CASSSREAETQYF.

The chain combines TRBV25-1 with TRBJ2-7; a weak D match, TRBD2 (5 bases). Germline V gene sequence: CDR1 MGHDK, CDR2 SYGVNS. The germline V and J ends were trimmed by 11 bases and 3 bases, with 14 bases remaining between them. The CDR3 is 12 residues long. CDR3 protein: CAWSVEGYEQYF. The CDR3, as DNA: TGTGCCTGGAGTGTAGAGGGCTACGAGCAGTACTTC.

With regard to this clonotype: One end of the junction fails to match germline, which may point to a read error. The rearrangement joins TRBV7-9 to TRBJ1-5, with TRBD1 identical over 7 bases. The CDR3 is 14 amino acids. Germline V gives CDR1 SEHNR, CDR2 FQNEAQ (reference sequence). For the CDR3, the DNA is TGCGCCAGCAGCATGGCAGGGGGAAATCAGCCCCAGCATTTT. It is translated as CASSMAGGNQPQHF.

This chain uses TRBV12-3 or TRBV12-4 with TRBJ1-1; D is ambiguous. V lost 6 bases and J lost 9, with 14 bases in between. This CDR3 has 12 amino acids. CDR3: CASSGPARKAFF. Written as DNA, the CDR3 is TGTGCCAGCAGCGGTCCCGCAAGAAAAGCTTTCTTT.

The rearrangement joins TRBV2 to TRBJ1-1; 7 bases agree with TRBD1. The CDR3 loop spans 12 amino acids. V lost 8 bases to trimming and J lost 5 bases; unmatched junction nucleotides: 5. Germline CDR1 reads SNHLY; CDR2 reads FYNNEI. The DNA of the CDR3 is TGTGCCAGCGACAGGGTTGGGACTGAAGCTTTCTTT. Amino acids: CASDRVGTEAFF.

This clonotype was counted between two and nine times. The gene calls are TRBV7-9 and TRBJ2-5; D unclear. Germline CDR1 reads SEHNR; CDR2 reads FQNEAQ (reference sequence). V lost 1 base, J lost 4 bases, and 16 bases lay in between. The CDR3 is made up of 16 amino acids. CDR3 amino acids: CASSLGFSGDVETQYF. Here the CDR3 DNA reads TGTGCCAGCAGCTTAGGGTTTTCGGGTGACGTAGAGACCCAGTACTTC.

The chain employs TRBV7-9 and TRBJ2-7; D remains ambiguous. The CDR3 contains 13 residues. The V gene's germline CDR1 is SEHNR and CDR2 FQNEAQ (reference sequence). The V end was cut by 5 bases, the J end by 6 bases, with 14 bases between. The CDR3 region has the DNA TGTGCCAGCAGCCAAGTAATTCAGTCCGAGCAGTACTTC. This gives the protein CASSQVIQSEQYF.

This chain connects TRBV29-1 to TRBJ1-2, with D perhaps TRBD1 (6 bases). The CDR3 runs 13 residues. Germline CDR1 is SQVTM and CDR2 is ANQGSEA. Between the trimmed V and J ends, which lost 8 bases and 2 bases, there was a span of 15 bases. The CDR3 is CSLTGGGNYGYTF. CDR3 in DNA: TGCAGCTTAACGGGGGGCGGAAACTATGGCTACACCTTC.

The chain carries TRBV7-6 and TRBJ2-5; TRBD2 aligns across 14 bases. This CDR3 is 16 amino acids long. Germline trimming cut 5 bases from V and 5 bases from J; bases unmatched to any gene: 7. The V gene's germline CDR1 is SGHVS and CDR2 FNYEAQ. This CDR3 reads CASSPGLAGAGETQYF. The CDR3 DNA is TGTGCCAGCAGCCCGGGACTAGCGGGGGCTGGGGAGACCCAGTACTTC.

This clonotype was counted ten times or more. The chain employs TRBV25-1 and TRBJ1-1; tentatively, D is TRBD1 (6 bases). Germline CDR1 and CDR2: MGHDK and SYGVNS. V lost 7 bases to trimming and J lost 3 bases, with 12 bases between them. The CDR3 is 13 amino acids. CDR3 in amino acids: CASTRGGYTEAFF. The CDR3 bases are TGTGCCAGCACCCGAGGGGGGTACACTGAAGCTTTCTTT.

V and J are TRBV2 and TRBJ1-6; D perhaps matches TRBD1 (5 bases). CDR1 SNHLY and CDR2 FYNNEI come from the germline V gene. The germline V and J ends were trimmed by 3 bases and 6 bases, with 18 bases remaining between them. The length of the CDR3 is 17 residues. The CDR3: CASSDYKKGWINSPLHF. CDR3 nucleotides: TGTGCCAGCAGTGACTACAAGAAGGGGTGGATTAATTCACCCCTCCACTTT.